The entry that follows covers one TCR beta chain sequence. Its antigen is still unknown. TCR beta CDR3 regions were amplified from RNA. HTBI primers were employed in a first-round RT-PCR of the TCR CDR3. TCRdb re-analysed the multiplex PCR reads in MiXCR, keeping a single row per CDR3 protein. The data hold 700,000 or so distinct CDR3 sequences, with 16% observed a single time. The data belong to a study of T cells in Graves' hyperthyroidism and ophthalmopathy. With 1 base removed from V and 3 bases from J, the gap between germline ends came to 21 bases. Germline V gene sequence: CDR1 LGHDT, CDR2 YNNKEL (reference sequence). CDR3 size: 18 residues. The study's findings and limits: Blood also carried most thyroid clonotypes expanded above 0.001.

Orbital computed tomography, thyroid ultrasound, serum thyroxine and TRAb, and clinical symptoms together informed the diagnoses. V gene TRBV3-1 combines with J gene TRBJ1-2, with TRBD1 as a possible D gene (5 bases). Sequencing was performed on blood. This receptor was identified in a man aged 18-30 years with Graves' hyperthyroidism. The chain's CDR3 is CASSQGKGRLSLDYGYTF. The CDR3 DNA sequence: TGTGCCAGCAGCCAAGGAAAGGGGAGGCTATCACTTGACTATGGCTACACCTTC.